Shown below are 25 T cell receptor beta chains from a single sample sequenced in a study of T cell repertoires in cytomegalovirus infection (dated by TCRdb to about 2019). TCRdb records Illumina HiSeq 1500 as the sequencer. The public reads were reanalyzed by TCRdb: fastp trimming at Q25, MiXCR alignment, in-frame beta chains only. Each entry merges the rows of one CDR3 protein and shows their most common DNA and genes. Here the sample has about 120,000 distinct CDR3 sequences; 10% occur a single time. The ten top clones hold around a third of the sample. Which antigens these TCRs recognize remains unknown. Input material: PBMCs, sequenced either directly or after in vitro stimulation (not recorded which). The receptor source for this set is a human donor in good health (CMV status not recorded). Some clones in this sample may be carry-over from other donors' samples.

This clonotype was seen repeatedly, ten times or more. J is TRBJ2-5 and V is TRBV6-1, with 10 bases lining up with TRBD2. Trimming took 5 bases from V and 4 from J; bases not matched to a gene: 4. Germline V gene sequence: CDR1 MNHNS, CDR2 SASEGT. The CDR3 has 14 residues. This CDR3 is CASSLLAGRETQYF. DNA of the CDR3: TGTGCCAGCAGTTTACTAGCGGGAAGAGAGACCCAGTACTTC.

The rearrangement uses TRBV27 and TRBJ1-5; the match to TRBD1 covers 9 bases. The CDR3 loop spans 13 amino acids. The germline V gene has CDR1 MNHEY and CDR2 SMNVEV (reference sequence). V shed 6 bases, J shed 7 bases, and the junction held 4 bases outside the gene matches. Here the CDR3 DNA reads TGTGCCAGCAGACAGGGGGCCCGACAGCCCCAGCATTTT. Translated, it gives CASRQGARQPQHF.

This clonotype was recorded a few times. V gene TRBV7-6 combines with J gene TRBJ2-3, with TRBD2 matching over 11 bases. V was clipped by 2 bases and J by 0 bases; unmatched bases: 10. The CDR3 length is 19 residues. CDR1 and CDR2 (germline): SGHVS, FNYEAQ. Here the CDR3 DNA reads TGTGCCAGCAGCTTAACCTCCCCTTGGACTAGCGGGAGCACAGATACGCAGTATTTT. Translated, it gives CASSLTSPWTSGSTDTQYF.

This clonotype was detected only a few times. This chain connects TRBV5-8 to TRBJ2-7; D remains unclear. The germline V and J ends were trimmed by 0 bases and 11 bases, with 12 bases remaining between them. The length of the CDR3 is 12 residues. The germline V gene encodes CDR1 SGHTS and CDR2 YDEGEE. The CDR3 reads CASSLGQDVEYV. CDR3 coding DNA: TGTGCCAGCAGCTTGGGGCAGGACGTGGAGTACGTC.

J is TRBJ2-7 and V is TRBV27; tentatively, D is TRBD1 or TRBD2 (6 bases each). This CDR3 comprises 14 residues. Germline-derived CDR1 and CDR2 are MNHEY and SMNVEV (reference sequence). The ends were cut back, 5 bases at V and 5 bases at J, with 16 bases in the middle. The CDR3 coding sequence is TGTGCCAGCAGTCCATCAGGGGAGGCCCACGAGCAGTACGTC. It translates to CASSPSGEAHEQYV.

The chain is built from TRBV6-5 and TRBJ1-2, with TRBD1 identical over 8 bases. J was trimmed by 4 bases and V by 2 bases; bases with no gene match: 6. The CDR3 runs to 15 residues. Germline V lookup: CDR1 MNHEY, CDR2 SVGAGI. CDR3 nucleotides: TGTGCCAGCAGTTACGCCTCAGGGGGCGGCTATGGCTACACCTTC. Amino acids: CASSYASGGGYGYTF.

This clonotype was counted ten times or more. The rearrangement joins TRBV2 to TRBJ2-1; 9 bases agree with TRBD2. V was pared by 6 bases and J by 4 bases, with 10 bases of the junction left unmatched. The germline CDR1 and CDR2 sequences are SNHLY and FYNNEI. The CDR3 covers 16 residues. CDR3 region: CASRRTTSGEYNEQFF. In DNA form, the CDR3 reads TGTGCCAGCAGGCGAACGACTAGCGGAGAGTACAATGAGCAGTTCTTC.

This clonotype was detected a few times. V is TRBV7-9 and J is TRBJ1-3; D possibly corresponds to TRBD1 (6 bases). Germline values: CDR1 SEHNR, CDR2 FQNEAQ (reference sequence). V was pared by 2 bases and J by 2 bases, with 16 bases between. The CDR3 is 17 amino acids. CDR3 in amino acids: CASSLKPGGHPGNTIYF. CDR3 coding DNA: TGTGCCAGCAGCTTAAAACCGGGGGGCCATCCTGGAAACACCATATATTTT.

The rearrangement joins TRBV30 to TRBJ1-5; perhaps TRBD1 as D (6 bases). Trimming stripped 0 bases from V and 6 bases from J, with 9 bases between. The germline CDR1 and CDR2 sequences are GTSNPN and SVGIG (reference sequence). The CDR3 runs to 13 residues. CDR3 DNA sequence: TGTGCCTGGAGTGTAGGGGGGACTCAGCCCCAGCATTTT. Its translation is CAWSVGGTQPQHF.

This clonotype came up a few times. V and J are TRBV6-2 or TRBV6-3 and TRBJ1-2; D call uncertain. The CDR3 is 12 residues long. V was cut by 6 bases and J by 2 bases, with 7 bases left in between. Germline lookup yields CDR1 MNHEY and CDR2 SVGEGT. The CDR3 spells CASSEMNYGYTF. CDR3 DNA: TGTGCCAGCAGCGAGATGAACTATGGCTACACCTTC.

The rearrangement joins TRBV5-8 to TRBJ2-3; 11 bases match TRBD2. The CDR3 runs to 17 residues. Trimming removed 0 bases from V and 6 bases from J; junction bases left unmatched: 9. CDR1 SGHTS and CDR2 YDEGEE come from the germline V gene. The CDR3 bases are TGTGCCAGCAGCTTGGGCGGGACTAGCGGCCCGTTGGATACGCAGTATTTT. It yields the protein CASSLGGTSGPLDTQYF.

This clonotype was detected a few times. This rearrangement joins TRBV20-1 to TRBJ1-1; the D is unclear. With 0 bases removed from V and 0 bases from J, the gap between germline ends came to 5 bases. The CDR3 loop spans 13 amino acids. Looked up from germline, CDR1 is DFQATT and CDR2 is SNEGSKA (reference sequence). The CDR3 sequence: CSARDILNTEAFF. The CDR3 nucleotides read TGCAGTGCTAGAGATATCCTGAACACTGAAGCTTTCTTT.

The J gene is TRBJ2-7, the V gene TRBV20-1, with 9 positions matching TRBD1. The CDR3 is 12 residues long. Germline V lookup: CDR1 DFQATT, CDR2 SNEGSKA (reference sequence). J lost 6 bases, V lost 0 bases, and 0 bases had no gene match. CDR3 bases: TGCAGTGCTAGAGAGGACAGGGGCGAGCAGTACTTC. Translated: CSAREDRGEQYF.

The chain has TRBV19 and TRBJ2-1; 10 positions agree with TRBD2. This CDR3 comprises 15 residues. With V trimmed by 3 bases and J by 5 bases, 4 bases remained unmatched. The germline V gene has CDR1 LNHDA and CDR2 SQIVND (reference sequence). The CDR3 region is CASSIRTSGNNEQFF. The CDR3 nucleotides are TGTGCCAGTAGTATCCGGACTAGCGGAAACAATGAGCAGTTCTTC.

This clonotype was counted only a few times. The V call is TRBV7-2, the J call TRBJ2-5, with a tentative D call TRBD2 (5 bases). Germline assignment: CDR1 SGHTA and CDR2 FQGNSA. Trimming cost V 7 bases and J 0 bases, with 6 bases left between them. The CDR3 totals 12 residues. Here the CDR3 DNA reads TGTGCCAGCAAGAGGGACCAAGAGACCCAGTACTTC. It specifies CASKRDQETQYF.

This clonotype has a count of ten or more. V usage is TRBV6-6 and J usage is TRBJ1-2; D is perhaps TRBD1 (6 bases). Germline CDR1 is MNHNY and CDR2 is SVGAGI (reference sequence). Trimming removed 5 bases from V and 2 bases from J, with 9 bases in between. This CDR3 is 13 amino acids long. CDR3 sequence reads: CASSRQANYGYTF. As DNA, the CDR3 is TGTGCCAGCAGTCGACAGGCAAACTATGGCTACACCTTC.

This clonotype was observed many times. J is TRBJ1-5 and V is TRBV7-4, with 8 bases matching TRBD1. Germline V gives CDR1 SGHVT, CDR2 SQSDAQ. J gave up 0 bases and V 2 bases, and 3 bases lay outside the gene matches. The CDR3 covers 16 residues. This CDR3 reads CASSLRTGNSNQPQHF. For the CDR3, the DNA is TGTGCCAGCAGCTTAAGGACAGGGAATAGCAATCAGCCCCAGCATTTT.

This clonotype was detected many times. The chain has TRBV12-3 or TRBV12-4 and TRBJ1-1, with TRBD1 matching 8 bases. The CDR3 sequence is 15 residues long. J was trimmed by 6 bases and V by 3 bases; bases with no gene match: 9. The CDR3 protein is CASSFSGGASPEAFF. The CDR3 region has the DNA TGTGCCAGCAGTTTTTCAGGGGGCGCGTCCCCTGAAGCTTTCTTT.

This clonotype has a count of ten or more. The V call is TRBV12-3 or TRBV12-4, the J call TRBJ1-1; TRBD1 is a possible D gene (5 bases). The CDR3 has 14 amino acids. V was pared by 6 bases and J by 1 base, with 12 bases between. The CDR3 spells CASSLGGGNTEAFF. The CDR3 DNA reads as TGTGCCAGCAGCCTTGGGGGTGGGAACACTGAAGCTTTCTTT.

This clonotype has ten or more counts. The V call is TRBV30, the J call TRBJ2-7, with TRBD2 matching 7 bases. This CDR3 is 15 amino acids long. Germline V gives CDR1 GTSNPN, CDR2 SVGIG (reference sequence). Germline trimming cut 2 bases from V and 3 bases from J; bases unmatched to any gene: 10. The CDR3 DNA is TGTGCCTGGAGTCGGGACGGGAGGTTGGGCTACGAGCAGTACTTC. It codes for CAWSRDGRLGYEQYF.

The CDR3 sequence: CATSDRAGTDTQYF. The CDR3 nucleotides read TGTGCCACCAGTGATCGCGCCGGCACAGATACGCAGTATTTT. J is TRBJ2-3 and V is TRBV24-1; D is unclear. With 3 bases removed from V and 1 base from J, the gap between germline ends came to 7 bases. CDR3 length: 14 amino acids. In germline, CDR1 is KGHDR, CDR2 SFDVKD.

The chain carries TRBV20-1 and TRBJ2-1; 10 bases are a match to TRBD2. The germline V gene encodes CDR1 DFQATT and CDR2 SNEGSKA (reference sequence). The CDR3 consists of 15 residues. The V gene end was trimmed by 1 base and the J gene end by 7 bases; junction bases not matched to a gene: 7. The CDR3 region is CSARAEREGRNEQFF. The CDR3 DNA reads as TGCAGTGCTAGAGCTGAGCGGGAGGGTCGAAATGAGCAGTTCTTC.

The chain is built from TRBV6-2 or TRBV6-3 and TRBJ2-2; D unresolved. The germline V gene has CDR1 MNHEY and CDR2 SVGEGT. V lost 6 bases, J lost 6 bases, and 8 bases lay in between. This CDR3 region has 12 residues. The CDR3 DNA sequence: TGTGCCAGCAGGGATCCCCCCGGGGAGCTGTTTTTT. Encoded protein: CASRDPPGELFF.

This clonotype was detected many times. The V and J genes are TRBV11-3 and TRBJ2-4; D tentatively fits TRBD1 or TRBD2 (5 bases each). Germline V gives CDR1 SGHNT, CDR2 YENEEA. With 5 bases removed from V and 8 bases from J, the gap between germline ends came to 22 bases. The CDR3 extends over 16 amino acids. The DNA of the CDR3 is TGTGCCAGCAGCCCCCAAGCCGGAAGACAGAGGGACATTCAGTACTTC. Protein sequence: CASSPQAGRQRDIQYF.

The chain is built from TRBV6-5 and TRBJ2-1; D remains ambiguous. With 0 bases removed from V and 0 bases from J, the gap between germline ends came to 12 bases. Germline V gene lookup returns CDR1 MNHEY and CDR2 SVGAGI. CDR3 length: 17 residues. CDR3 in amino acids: CASSYSWRKSSYNEQFF. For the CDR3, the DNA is TGTGCCAGCAGTTACTCTTGGCGGAAGAGCTCCTACAATGAGCAGTTCTTC.